This T cell receptor (beta chain) was recorded in a study of patients and donors after allogeneic stem cell transplantation. MiXCR, applied by TCRdb to the RT-PCR reads, yields one record per CDR3 protein. In the table there are fewer than 75,000 distinct CDR3 sequences, about an eighth of which are singletons. Ten or more counts support this clonotype. Between the trimmed V and J ends, which lost 0 bases and 8 bases, there was a span of 16 bases. CDR3 size: 14 residues. Germline-derived CDR1 and CDR2 are SQVTM and ANQGSEA. This receptor was identified in a human donor who was either an allogeneic HSCT recipient or a stem cell or donor lymphocyte infusion donor (not recorded which). It is not recorded whose cells these are; they may come from a transplant donor. Sequencing was carried out using blood, either unsorted or a sorted T cell fraction (not recorded which). V usage is TRBV29-1 and J usage is TRBJ1-2, with D hard to call. As DNA, the CDR3 is TGCAGCGTTGAAGATAGGCAGCCCCTTCGAGGCTACACCTTC. Translating it yields CSVEDRQPLRGYTF. The full variable domain, rest sourced from reference TRBV29-1 and TRBJ1-2, is SAVISQKPSRDICQRGTSLTIQCQVDSQVTMMFWYRQQPGQSLTLIATANQGSEATYESGFVIDKFPISRPNLTFSTLTVSNMSPEDSSIYLCSVEDRQPLRGYTFGSGTRLTVV.